The 23 T cell receptor beta chains given below trace back to one sample, sequenced in a study of identical twins. TCRdb processed the 5' RACE reads anew with MiXCR; each CDR3 protein has one entry. The table lists about 530,000 distinct CDR3 sequences, about 22% of them singletons. The data also belong to a second study, concerning yellow fever vaccine responses in identical twins.

The specimen was CD4+ T cells sorted from blood. These TCRs come from a woman aged 18 to 35 in good health.

This clonotype has a handful of counts. This rearrangement joins TRBV5-1 to TRBJ1-1; D is unresolved. This CDR3 region has 14 residues. V lost 0 bases, J lost 1 base, and 7 bases lay in between. Germline V CDR1 and CDR2: SGHRS, YFSETQ. CDR3: CASSLELRNTEAFF. The CDR3 bases are TGCGCCAGCAGCTTGGAACTGAGGAACACTGAAGCTTTCTTT. The variable domain in full, completed from reference TRBV5-1 and TRBJ1-1, reads KAGVTQTPRYLIKTRGQQVTLSCSPISGHRSVSWYQQTPGQGLQFLFEYFSETQRNKGNFPGRFSGRQFSNSRSEMNVSTLELGDSALYLCASSLELRNTEAFFGQGTRLTVV.

V is TRBV24-1 and J is TRBJ2-5; a possible D gene is TRBD2 (5 bases). Germline loops: CDR1 KGHDR, CDR2 SFDVKD. The CDR3 is 13 amino acids. The V and J ends lost 5 bases and 4 bases respectively, with 10 bases between them. CDR3 nucleotide sequence: TGTGCCACCAGTGTCCCGGGGATAGAGACCCAGTACTTC. Residues: CATSVPGIETQYF.

J is TRBJ2-3 and V is TRBV3-1, with 9 bases fitting TRBD1. The CDR3 consists of 13 residues. Germline V gives CDR1 LGHDT, CDR2 YNNKEL (reference sequence). This CDR3 is CGTQGARTDTQYF. In nucleotides, the CDR3 is TGTGGAACACAGGGGGCCCGCACAGATACGCAGTATTTT.

This clonotype was seen only a few times. The rearrangement joins TRBV7-9 to TRBJ2-1; TRBD2 aligns across 8 bases. J was trimmed by 2 bases and V by 5 bases; bases with no gene match: 11. CDR3 length: 17 residues. Germline V lookup: CDR1 SEHNR, CDR2 FQNEAQ (reference sequence). This CDR3 reads CASSARQRERAYNEQFF. The CDR3 DNA follows: TGTGCCAGCAGCGCAAGACAGCGGGAGAGGGCCTACAATGAGCAGTTCTTC.

This clonotype was detected a few times. The CDR3 DNA follows: TGTGCCAGCAGCCCCCCGTGGCCGGCGGACGTCGAGACCCAGTACTTC. Protein: CASSPPWPADVETQYF. The chain links TRBV3-1 to TRBJ2-5; D is ambiguous. Deletions cut 4 bases from V and 5 bases from J, with 20 bases between. CDR3 size: 16 residues. CDR1 and CDR2 (germline): LGHDT, YNNKEL (reference sequence).

V is TRBV11-2 and J is TRBJ2-7, with TRBD2 as a possible D gene (5 bases). Trimming took 3 bases from V and 3 from J, leaving 9 bases between them. The germline V gene encodes CDR1 SGHAT and CDR2 FQNNGV. This CDR3 region has 13 residues. CDR3 region: CASSFRSGYEQYV. As DNA, the CDR3 is TGTGCCAGCAGCTTTAGAAGCGGCTACGAGCAGTACGTC.

This chain links TRBV7-9 with TRBJ2-7; possible D gene TRBD2, 5 bases. V gave up 6 bases and J gave up 5 bases, with 20 bases separating them. The germline V gene has CDR1 SEHNR and CDR2 FQNEAQ (reference sequence). The CDR3 has 15 residues. CDR3: CASRPLTLASHEQYF. CDR3 DNA: TGTGCCAGCAGACCCCTTACCCTAGCTTCCCACGAGCAGTACTTC.

The rearrangement links TRBV5-4 to TRBJ2-5; maybe TRBD2 (5 bases). From germline, CDR1 is SGHNT and CDR2 YYREEE (reference sequence). The CDR3 covers 16 residues. Trimming removed 0 bases from V and 5 bases from J, with 17 bases in between. CDR3 amino acids: CASSLVSGRSAETQYF. The CDR3 bases are TGTGCCAGCAGCTTGGTTTCCGGGCGTAGCGCCGAGACCCAGTACTTC.

This chain uses TRBV5-1 with TRBJ2-5; D may match TRBD1 or TRBD2 (5 bases each). Per germline, CDR1 SGHRS and CDR2 YFSETQ. The V and J ends lost 0 bases and 5 bases respectively, with 14 bases between them. The CDR3 consists of 15 residues. The CDR3 nucleotides read TGCGCCAGCAGCTTGGAAGGGACCCTGAGGGAGACCCAGTACTTC. This translates into CASSLEGTLRETQYF.

This sequence joins TRBV3-1 and TRBJ1-2, with 8 bases identical to TRBD1. Germline V gene data show CDR1 as LGHDT and CDR2 as YNNKEL (reference sequence). Unmatched junction bases numbered 4, after V lost 3 bases and J lost 7 bases. The CDR3 has 13 residues. This CDR3 is CASSHGQGAGYTF. The CDR3 DNA follows: TGTGCCAGCAGCCACGGACAGGGCGCTGGCTACACCTTC.

The sample holds a few counts of this clonotype. The chain recombines TRBV12-3 or TRBV12-4 with TRBJ1-3, with 10 positions matching TRBD1. The V gene end was trimmed by 6 bases and the J gene end by 3 bases; junction bases not matched to a gene: 5. CDR3 size: 15 residues. CDR3: CASSRGQGFGNTIYF. CDR3 bases: TGTGCCAGCAGCCGGGGACAGGGGTTTGGAAACACCATATATTTT.

This clonotype was observed a handful of times. J is TRBJ1-6 and V is TRBV20-1; unclear D gene. The germline gives CDR1 DFQATT, CDR2 SNEGSKA (reference sequence). Trimming took 2 bases from V and 6 from J, leaving 11 bases between them. The CDR3 consists of 14 residues. The CDR3 sequence: CSARTQTTNSPLHF. In DNA form, the CDR3 reads TGCAGTGCTAGAACCCAGACAACTAATTCACCCCTCCACTTT.

The chain links TRBV27 to TRBJ2-2; 8 bases line up with TRBD2. Germline V CDR1 and CDR2: MNHEY, SMNVEV (reference sequence). V dropped 6 bases and J dropped 2; count of bases not matched to a gene: 8. This CDR3 region has 16 residues. As DNA, the CDR3 is TGTGCCAGCAGCCTCACTAGCGGAGGCAACACCGGGGAGCTGTTTTTT. This sequence encodes CASSLTSGGNTGELFF.

The sample holds a few counts of this clonotype. The chain links TRBV29-1 to TRBJ2-5; D might be TRBD1 or TRBD2, each matching 5 bases. This CDR3 spans 14 amino acids. V gave up 4 bases and J gave up 5 bases, with 17 bases separating them. Germline lookup yields CDR1 SQVTM and CDR2 ANQGSEA. CDR3 bases: TGCAGCGTTGCTGCAGGGACGACTTCGGAGACCCAGTACTTC. As protein: CSVAAGTTSETQYF. Looking up the rest from reference TRBV29-1 and TRBJ2-5 gives the full variable domain: SAVISQKPSRDICQRGTSLTIQCQVDSQVTMMFWYRQQPGQSLTLIATANQGSEATYESGFVIDKFPISRPNLTFSTLTVSNMSPEDSSIYLCSVAAGTTSETQYFGPGTRLLVL.

This clonotype occurred a few times. V is TRBV2 and J is TRBJ2-7; tentative D call: TRBD2 (5 bases). Germline V CDR1 and CDR2: SNHLY, FYNNEI. Trimming took off 5 bases at V and 2 bases at J, with 7 bases between the two ends. The CDR3 is 12 amino acids. The CDR3 DNA is TGTGCCAGCAGTCCTAGCCCCTACGAGCAGTACGTC. It is translated as CASSPSPYEQYV.

This clonotype was detected a few times. The chain uses TRBV9 and TRBJ2-2; D gene unclear. V was clipped by 2 bases and J by 3 bases, with 11 bases between them. The CDR3 sequence is 15 residues long. The germline gives CDR1 SGDLS, CDR2 YYNGEE. CDR3: CASSVLGYDTGELFF. Written as DNA, the CDR3 is TGTGCCAGCAGCGTGCTGGGCTACGACACCGGGGAGCTGTTTTTT.

The chain links TRBV10-3 to TRBJ2-3, with D unclear. CDR3 size: 11 residues. V was clipped by 6 bases and J by 6 bases, with 7 bases between them. CDR1 ENHRY and CDR2 SYGVKD come from the germline V gene. The CDR3 here is CAIRDADTQYF. The CDR3 DNA is TGTGCCATCAGGGACGCTGATACGCAGTATTTT.

The chain is built from TRBV12-3 or TRBV12-4 and TRBJ1-5, with D unresolved. This CDR3 has 12 amino acids. The V end lost 3 bases, the J end lost 7 bases, and 7 bases lay between the germline ends. The CDR3 region has the DNA TGTGCCAGCAGTTTTAATACGCAGCCCCAGCATTTT. This encodes CASSFNTQPQHF.

This rearrangement joins TRBV7-6 to TRBJ2-7, with 12 nucleotides matching TRBD2. This CDR3 region has 15 residues. V trimming: 5 bases; J trimming: 7 bases; junction bases outside the gene matches: 9. Germline lookup yields CDR1 SGHVS and CDR2 FNYEAQ. CDR3 region: CASSNRLAGAGEQYF. DNA for the CDR3: TGTGCCAGCAGCAACAGACTAGCGGGAGCAGGAGAGCAGTACTTC.

This clonotype has only a few counts. The V gene is TRBV11-2, the J gene TRBJ2-2; perhaps TRBD1 as D (6 bases). This CDR3 comprises 16 residues. The germline V gene encodes CDR1 SGHAT and CDR2 FQNNGV. Trimming left V 3 bases short and J 0 bases short, with 11 bases between. CDR3 sequence reads: CASSLQGIANTGELFF. The CDR3 DNA follows: TGTGCCAGCAGCTTGCAGGGGATCGCGAACACCGGGGAGCTGTTTTTT.

This chain uses TRBV20-1 with TRBJ2-7; no clear D. Trimming took off 1 base at V and 6 bases at J, with 10 bases between the two ends. The CDR3 is 12 amino acids. Looked up from germline, CDR1 is DFQATT and CDR2 is SNEGSKA (reference sequence). CDR3 region: CSARGPVGEQYV. CDR3 coding DNA: TGCAGTGCTAGAGGACCCGTGGGCGAGCAGTACGTC.

The chain recombines TRBV11-2 with TRBJ1-3, with D tentatively TRBD1 (6 bases). This CDR3 has 19 residues. Germline V lookup: CDR1 SGHAT, CDR2 FQNNGV. Between the trimmed V and J ends, which lost 3 bases and 0 bases, there was a span of 21 bases. CDR3 bases: TGTGCCAGCAGCTTGATACCGGGACACTATCCTACCTCTGGAAACACCATATATTTT. Amino acids: CASSLIPGHYPTSGNTIYF.

This clonotype was observed a few times. V and J are TRBV20-1 and TRBJ2-2; D perhaps matches TRBD1 (5 bases). The germline V and J ends were trimmed by 4 bases and 4 bases, with 13 bases remaining between them. This CDR3 contains 14 residues. Germline V gene data show CDR1 as DFQATT and CDR2 as SNEGSKA (reference sequence). The CDR3: CSATGATATGELFF. DNA for the CDR3: TGCAGTGCTACTGGGGCAACCGCCACCGGGGAGCTGTTTTTT.